The 14 T cell receptor beta chains listed next were all sequenced from one sample in a study of T cell changes during pregnancy in multiple sclerosis (dated by TCRdb to between 2018 and 2021). Libraries were built with the immunoSEQ multiplex PCR assay. TCRdb holds this immuneACCESS table with in-frame rearrangements only. Some clones are missing; in checked studies, unresolved V genes explain under half, and the rest has no known cause. Present in this sample are about 26,000 clones, about 88% of which were seen just once. The ten largest clones capture approximately 16% of the sample. The starting material was CD8+ T cells from peripheral blood mononuclear cells, obtained in the second trimester of pregnancy. These receptors were collected from a female donor with multiple sclerosis, enrolled in a pregnancy study.

This chain links TRBV6-6 with TRBJ1-1, with D possibly being TRBD1 (5 bases). The germline CDR1 and CDR2 sequences are MNHNY and SVGAGI (reference sequence). The V and J ends lost 0 bases and 1 base respectively, with 6 bases between them. The CDR3 runs 14 residues. The CDR3 spells CASSYSTANTEAFF. CDR3 sequence (DNA): TGTGCCAGCAGTTACTCGACAGCGAACACTGAAGCTTTCTTT.

The chain employs TRBV2 and TRBJ2-3; 7 nucleotides align to TRBD2. Germline CDR1 is SNHLY and CDR2 is FYNNEI. V shed 4 bases and J 5 bases; nucleotides not matched to a gene: 15. This CDR3 comprises 17 residues. The CDR3 loop reads CASSVSLMLAVIDTQYF. The CDR3 region has the DNA TGTGCCAGCAGTGTTTCGTTGATGCTAGCGGTTATAGATACGCAGTATTTT. The full variable domain, rest sourced from reference TRBV2 and TRBJ2-3, is EPEVTQTPSHQVTQMGQEVILRCVPISNHLYFYWYRQILGQKVEFLVSFYNNEISEKSEIFDDQFSVERPDGSNFTLKIRSTKLEDSAMYFCASSVSLMLAVIDTQYFGPGTRLTVL.

This clone has a single count. The J gene is TRBJ1-5, the V gene TRBV5-6; 8 bases are a match to TRBD1. With 2 bases clipped from V and 3 bases from J, the junction kept 4 bases outside the gene matches. CDR3 length: 15 residues. CDR1 and CDR2 (germline): SGHDT, YYEEEE. The CDR3 DNA is TGTGCCAGCAGCTTCGGGACAGGACCCAATCAGCCCCAGCATTTT. This sequence encodes CASSFGTGPNQPQHF.

CDR3 bases: TGCAGCGTGGTGACAGGGGGTACCTACGAGCAGTACTTC. Amino acids: CSVVTGGTYEQYF. The chain couples TRBV29-1 to TRBJ2-7, with TRBD1 matching over 9 bases. The CDR3 totals 13 residues. V shed 6 bases and J 2 bases; nucleotides not matched to a gene: 5. Germline CDR1 reads SQVTM; CDR2 reads ANQGSEA.

The chain has TRBV4-2 and TRBJ2-6; D remains ambiguous. This CDR3 comprises 17 residues. Germline values: CDR1 LGHNA, CDR2 YNFKEQ. V gave up 3 bases and J gave up 0 bases, with 12 bases separating them. The DNA of the CDR3 is TGTGCCAGCAGCCATGACACTTCATCCTCTGGGGCCAACGTCCTGACTTTC. Amino acid sequence: CASSHDTSSSGANVLTF.

The CDR3 protein is CASSYGGGSYEQYF. The DNA of the CDR3 is TGTGCCAGCAGTTATGGAGGGGGCAGCTACGAGCAGTACTTC. The V and J genes are TRBV27 and TRBJ2-7, with D maybe TRBD1 (7 bases). The V and J ends lost 4 bases and 3 bases respectively, with 13 bases between them. The CDR3 is made up of 14 amino acids. Looked up from germline, CDR1 is MNHEY and CDR2 is SMNVEV (reference sequence).

This CDR3 reads CASSQDSMNTEAFF. Written as DNA, the CDR3 is TGTGCCAGCAGCCAGGACAGTATGAACACTGAAGCTTTCTTT. V usage is TRBV11-3 and J usage is TRBJ1-1; TRBD1 is a possible D gene (6 bases). The V end was cut by 5 bases, the J end by 0 bases, with 10 bases between. The CDR3 is 14 residues long. Germline values: CDR1 SGHNT, CDR2 YENEEA.

CDR3 protein: CASSITGFAGANVLTF. CDR3 nucleotide sequence: TGTGCCAGTAGTATCACAGGGTTTGCTGGGGCCAACGTCCTGACTTTC. The chain employs TRBV19 and TRBJ2-6; tentative D call: TRBD1 (6 bases). Germline-derived CDR1 and CDR2 are LNHDA and SQIVND (reference sequence). The CDR3 has 16 residues. With 3 bases removed from V and 2 bases from J, the gap between germline ends came to 11 bases.

The rearrangement joins TRBV6-1 to TRBJ2-6; D may be TRBD1 (6 bases). The germline gives CDR1 MNHNS, CDR2 SASEGT. CDR3 length: 15 amino acids. V lost 4 bases to trimming and J lost 2 bases, with 9 bases between them. CDR3 coding DNA: TGTGCCAGCAGTGGCACAGGGACTGGGGCCAACGTCCTGACTTTC. The encoded protein is CASSGTGTGANVLTF.

This clone was found a few times. The chain links TRBV6-1 to TRBJ1-5; D remains ambiguous. CDR1 MNHNS and CDR2 SASEGT come from the germline V gene. The CDR3 sequence is 15 residues long. V shed 1 base and J shed 0 bases, with 7 bases lying between them. Here the CDR3 DNA reads TGTGCCAGCAGTGAAGTTGGAGGTAGCAATCAGCCCCAGCATTTT. This sequence encodes CASSEVGGSNQPQHF.

The rearrangement links TRBV7-5 to TRBJ2-1; TRBD2 is the table's D call, not checked against the DNA. TRBV7-5 represents a pseudogene. The CDR3 runs 15 residues. The CDR3 region has the DNA TGTGCCAGAAGCTTCACCCTTGTAGCGGCCAATGAGCAGTTCTTC. This sequence encodes CARSFTLVAANEQFF.

The chain combines TRBV27 with TRBJ1-5; 8 positions agree with TRBD1. CDR3 length equals 15 residues. The germline V gene encodes CDR1 MNHEY and CDR2 SMNVEV (reference sequence). V lost 5 bases to trimming and J lost 4 bases; unmatched junction nucleotides: 7. This chain's CDR3 is CASSPGTGKNQPQHF. The CDR3 DNA is TGTGCCAGCAGTCCTGGGACAGGCAAAAATCAGCCCCAGCATTTT.

The J gene is TRBJ2-7, the V gene TRBV11-3; perhaps TRBD2 as D (6 bases). Trimming shortened V by 5 bases and J by 1 base, and 9 bases separated the two germline ends. The CDR3 spans 13 residues. Germline CDR1 reads SGHNT; CDR2 reads YENEEA. CDR3 sequence: CASSEGLSYEQYF. DNA of the CDR3: TGTGCCAGCAGCGAGGGACTTTCCTACGAGCAGTACTTC. The entire variable domain, with the rest obtained from reference TRBV11-3 and TRBJ2-7, is as follows: EAGVVQSPRYKIIEKKQPVAFWCNPISGHNTLYWYLQNLGQGPELLIRYENEEAVDDSQLPKDRFSAERLKGVDSTLKIQPAELGDSAVYLCASSEGLSYEQYFGPGTRLTVT.

The CDR3 DNA follows: TGTGCCAGCAGCCCAAAGGGGGCGGAGGTAGATGGAGAGCAGTACTTC. Translating gives CASSPKGAEVDGEQYF. This chain links TRBV21-1 with TRBJ2-7; the tabulated D call, TRBD1, remains unverified against the DNA. TRBV21-1 is classified as a pseudogene. The CDR3 is 16 amino acids.